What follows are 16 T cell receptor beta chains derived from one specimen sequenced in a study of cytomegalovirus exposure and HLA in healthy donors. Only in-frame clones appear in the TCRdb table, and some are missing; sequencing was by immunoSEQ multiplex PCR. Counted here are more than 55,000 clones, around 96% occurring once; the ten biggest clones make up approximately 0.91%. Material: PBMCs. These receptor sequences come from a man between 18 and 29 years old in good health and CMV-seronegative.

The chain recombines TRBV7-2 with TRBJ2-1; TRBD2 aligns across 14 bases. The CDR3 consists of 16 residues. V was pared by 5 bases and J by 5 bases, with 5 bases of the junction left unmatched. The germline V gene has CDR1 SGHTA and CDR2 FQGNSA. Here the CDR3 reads CASSQTSGRGHNEQFF. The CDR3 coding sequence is TGTGCCAGCAGCCAGACTAGCGGGAGGGGCCACAATGAGCAGTTCTTC.

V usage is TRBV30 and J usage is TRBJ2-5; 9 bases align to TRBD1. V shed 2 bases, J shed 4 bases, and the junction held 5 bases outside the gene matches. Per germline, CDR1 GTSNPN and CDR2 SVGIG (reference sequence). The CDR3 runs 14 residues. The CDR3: CAWSSGQGLETQYF. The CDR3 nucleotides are TGTGCCTGGAGTTCAGGACAGGGGTTAGAGACCCAGTACTTC.

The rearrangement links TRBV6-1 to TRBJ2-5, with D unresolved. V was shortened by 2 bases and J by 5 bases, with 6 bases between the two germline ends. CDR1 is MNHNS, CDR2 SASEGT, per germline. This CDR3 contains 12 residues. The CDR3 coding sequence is TGTGCCAGCAGTGAATTCGTGGAGACCCAGTACTTC. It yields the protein CASSEFVETQYF.

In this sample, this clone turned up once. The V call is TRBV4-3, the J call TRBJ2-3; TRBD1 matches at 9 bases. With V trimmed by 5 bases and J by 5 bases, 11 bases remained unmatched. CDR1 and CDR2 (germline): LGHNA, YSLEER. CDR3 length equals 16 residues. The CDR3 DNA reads TGCGCCAGCAGCGCTGGGGTAGAGGGACAGGGAGATACGCAGTATTTT. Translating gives CASSAGVEGQGDTQYF.

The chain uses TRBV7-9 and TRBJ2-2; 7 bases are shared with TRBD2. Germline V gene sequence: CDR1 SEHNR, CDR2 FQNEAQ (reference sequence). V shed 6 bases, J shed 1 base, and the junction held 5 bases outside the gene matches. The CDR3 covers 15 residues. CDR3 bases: TGTGCCAGCAGTTATCTAGCGGAGAACACCGGGGAGCTGTTTTTT. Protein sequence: CASSYLAENTGELFF.

CDR3 sequence reads: CASSRPPGLAGLKETQYF. In nucleotides, the CDR3 is TGTGCCAGCAGCCGTCCCCCGGGACTAGCGGGCCTAAAAGAGACCCAGTACTTC. The rearrangement joins TRBV7-9 to TRBJ2-5; the match to TRBD2 covers 12 bases. This CDR3 spans 18 amino acids. Germline loops: CDR1 SEHNR, CDR2 FQNEAQ (reference sequence). V shed 5 bases and J 3 bases; nucleotides not matched to a gene: 13.

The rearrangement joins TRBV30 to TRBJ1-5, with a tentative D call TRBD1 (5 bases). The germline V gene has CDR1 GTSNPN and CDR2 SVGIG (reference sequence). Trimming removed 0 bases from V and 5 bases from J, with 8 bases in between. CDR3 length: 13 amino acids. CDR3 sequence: CAWSVGGYQPQHF. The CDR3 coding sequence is TGTGCCTGGAGTGTGGGGGGGTATCAGCCCCAGCATTTT.

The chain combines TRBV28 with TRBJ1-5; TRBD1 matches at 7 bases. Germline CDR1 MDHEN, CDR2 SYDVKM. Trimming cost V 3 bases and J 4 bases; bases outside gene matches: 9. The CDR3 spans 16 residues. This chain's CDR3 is CASSFRGSGGNQPQHF. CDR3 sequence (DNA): TGTGCCAGCAGTTTTCGGGGGTCAGGGGGAAATCAGCCCCAGCATTTT.

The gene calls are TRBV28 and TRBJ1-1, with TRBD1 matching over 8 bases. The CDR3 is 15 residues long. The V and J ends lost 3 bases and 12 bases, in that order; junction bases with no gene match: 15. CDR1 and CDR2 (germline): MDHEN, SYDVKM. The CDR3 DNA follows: TGTGCCAGCAGTTTGATACCCGTCGACAGGGGAGTACCTTTCTTT. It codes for CASSLIPVDRGVPFF.

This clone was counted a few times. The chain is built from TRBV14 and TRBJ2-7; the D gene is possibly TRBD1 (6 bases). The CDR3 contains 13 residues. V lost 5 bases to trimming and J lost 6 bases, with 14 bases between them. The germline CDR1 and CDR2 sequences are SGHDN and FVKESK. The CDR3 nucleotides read TGTGCCAGCAGCTCAGGGGTGGGTGGCGAGCAGTACTTC. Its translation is CASSSGVGGEQYF.

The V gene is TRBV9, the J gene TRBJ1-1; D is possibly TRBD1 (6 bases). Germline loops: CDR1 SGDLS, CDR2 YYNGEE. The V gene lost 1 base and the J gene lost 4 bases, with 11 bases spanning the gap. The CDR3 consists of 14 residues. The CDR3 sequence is CASSVTGFSTEAFF. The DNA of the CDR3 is TGTGCCAGCAGCGTAACAGGGTTCAGCACTGAAGCTTTCTTT.

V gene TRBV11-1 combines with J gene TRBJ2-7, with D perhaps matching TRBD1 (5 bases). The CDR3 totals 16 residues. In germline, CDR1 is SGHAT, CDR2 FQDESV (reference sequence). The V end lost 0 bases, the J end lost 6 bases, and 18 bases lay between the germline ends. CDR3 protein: CASSLAAVPGSAEQYF. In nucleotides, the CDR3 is TGTGCCAGCAGCTTAGCGGCGGTCCCAGGGTCGGCCGAGCAGTACTTC.

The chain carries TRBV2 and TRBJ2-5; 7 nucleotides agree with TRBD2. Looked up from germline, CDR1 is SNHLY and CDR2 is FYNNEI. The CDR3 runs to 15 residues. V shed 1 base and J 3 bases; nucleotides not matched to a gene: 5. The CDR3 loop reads CASSEVGRIEETQYF. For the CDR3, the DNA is TGTGCCAGCAGTGAAGTCGGGAGGATTGAAGAGACCCAGTACTTC.

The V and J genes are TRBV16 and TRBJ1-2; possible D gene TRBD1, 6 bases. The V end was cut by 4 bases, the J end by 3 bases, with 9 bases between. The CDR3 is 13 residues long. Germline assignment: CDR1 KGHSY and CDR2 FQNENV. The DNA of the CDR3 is TGTGCCAGCAGCCCTACAGGGTACTATGGCTACACCTTC. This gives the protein CASSPTGYYGYTF.

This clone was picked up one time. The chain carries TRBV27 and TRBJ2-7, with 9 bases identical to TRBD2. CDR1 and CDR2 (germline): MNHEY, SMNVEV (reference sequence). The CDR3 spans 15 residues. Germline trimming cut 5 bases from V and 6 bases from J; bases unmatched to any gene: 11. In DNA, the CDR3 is TGTGCCAGCAGTCCCTTAGTGGCGGGAGGGGTCGAGCAGTACTTC. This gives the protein CASSPLVAGGVEQYF.

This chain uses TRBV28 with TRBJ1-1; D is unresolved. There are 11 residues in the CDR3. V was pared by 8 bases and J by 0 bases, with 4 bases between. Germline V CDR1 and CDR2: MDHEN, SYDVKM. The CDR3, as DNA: TGTGCCAGCCTGTTGAACACTGAAGCTTTCTTT. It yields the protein CASLLNTEAFF.